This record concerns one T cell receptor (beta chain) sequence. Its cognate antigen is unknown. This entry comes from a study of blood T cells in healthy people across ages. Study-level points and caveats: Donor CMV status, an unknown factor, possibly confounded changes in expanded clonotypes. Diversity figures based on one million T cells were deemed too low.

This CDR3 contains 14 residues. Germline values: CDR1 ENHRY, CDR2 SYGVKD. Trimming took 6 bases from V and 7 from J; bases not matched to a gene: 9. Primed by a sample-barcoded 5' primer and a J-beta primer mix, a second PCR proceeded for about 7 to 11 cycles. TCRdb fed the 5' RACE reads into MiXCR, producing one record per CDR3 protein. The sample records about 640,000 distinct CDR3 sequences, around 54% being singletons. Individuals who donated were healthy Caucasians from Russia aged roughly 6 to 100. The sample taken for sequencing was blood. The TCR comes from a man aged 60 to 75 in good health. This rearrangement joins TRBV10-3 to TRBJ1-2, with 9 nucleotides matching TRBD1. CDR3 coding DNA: TGTGCCATCAGCCGGGACAGGGATGCGGGTGGCTACACCTTC. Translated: CAISRDRDAGGYTF.